The following is a T cell receptor beta chain sequence with its context. The antigen remains undetermined. Time point noted: pre-sensitization, week 0. Treatment defined: therapeutic diphenylcyclopropenone sensitization with weekly scalp DPC. This sample is part of a study of human T cells and chemical hapten exposure. Turning to the study itself: Patch tests applied 0.01% DPC to the upper back and were scored after 6 days. Study-wide results and limits: Healthy people's immune response may differ from that of the donors, who had alopecia.

TCRdb used MiXCR to reprocess the RACE reads, holding one entry per CDR3 protein. The repertoire has about 380,000 distinct CDR3 sequences, around 5.5% of them found once; the top ten carry approximately 2.4%. V lost 3 bases, J lost 6 bases, and 4 bases stayed unmatched. Germline values: CDR1 MDHEN, CDR2 SYDVKM. The CDR3 extends over 15 amino acids. The sequencing used whole blood, collected in connection with sensitization to the hapten diphenylcyclopropenone (DPC). This sequence was found in a woman between 50 and 59 years old with alopecia areata. Some clones in this sample may be carry-over from other donors' samples. The rearrangement joins TRBV28 to TRBJ1-5; 11 bases map to TRBD1. CDR3 loop: CASSFGQGAFQPQHF. The DNA for the CDR3 is TGTGCCAGCAGTTTCGGACAGGGGGCATTTCAGCCCCAGCATTTT. The entire variable domain, with the rest obtained from reference TRBV28 and TRBJ1-5, is as follows: DVKVTQSSRYLVKRTGEKVFLECVQDMDHENMFWYRQDPGLGLRLIYFSYDVKMKEKGDIPEGYSVSREKKERFSLILESASTNQTSMYLCASSFGQGAFQPQHFGDGTRLSIL.